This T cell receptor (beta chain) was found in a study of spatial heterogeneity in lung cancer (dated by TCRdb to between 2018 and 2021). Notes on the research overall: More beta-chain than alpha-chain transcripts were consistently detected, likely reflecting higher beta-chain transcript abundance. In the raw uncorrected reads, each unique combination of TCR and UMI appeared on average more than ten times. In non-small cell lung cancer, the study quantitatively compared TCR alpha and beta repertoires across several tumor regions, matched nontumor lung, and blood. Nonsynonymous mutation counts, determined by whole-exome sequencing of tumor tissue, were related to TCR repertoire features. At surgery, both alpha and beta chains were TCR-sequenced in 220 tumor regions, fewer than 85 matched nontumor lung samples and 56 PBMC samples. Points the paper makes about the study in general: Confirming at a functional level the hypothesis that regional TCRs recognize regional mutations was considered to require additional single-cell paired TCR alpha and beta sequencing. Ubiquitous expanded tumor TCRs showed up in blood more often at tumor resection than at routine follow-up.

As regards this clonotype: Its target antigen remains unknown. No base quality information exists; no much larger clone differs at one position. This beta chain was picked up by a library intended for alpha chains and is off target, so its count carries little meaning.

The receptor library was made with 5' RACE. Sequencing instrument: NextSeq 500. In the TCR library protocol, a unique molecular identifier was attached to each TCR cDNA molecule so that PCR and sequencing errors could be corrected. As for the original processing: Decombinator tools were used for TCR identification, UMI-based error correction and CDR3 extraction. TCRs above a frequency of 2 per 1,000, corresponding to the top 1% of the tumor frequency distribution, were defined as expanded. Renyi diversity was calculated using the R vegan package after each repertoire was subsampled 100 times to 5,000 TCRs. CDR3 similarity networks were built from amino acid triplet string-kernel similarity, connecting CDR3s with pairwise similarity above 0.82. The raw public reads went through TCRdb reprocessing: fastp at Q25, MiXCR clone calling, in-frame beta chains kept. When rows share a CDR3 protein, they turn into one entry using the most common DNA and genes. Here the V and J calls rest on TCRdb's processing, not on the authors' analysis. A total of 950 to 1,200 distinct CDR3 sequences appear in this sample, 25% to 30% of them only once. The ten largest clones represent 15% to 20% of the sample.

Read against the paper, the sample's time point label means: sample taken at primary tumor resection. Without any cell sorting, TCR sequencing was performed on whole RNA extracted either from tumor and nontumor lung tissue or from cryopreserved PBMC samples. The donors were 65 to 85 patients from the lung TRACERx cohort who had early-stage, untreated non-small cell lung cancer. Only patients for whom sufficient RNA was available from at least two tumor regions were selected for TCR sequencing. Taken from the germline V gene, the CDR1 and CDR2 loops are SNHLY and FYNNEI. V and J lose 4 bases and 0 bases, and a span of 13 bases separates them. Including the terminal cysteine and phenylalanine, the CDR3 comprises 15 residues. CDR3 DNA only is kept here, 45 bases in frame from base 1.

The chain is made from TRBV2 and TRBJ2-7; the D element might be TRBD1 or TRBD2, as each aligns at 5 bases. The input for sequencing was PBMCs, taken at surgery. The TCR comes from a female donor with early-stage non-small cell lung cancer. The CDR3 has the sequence CASSVHPGASYEQYF. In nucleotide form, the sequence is TGTGCCAGCAGTGTTCATCCCGGGGCCTCCTACGAGCAGTACTTC.